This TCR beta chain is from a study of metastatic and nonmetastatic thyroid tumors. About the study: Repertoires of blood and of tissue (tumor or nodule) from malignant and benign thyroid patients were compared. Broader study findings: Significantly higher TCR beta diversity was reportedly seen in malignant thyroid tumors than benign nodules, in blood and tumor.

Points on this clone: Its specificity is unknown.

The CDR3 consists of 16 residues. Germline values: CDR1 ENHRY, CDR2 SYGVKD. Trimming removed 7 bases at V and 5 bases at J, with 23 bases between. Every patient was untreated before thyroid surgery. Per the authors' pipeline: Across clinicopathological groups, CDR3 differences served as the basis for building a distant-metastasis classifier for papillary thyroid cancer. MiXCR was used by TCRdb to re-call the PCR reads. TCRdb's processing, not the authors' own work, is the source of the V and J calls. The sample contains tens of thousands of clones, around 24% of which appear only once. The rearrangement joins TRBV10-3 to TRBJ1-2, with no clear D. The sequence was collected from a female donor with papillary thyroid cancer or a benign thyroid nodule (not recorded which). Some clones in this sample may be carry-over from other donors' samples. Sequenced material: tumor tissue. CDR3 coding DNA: TGTGCCATCACCCCGGGCAGTCTCGAGAGTGTATATGGCTACACCTTC. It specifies CAITPGSLESVYGYTF.